This passage covers 19 T cell receptor beta chains from one sample sequenced in a study of response to subunit inactivated influenza vaccine. TCRdb re-called the RT-PCR reads through MiXCR, storing one row per CDR3 protein. The table lists a few hundred thousand distinct CDR3 sequences, approximately 21% of them singletons. This specimen consisted of PBMCs from blood, obtained approximately 20 months after vaccination. Source of these receptors: a man between 50 and 75 years old who received an inactivated influenza vaccine.

This chain joins TRBV20-1 and TRBJ2-5; possible D gene TRBD2, 5 bases. Trimming removed 6 bases at V and 7 bases at J, with 12 bases between. CDR1 is DFQATT and CDR2 is SNEGSKA in the germline V gene (reference sequence). The CDR3 contains 11 residues. The CDR3 here is CSAREARTQYF. The CDR3 DNA sequence: TGCAGTGCACGGGAAGCGAGGACCCAGTACTTC.

This clonotype was counted a few times. The chain uses TRBV20-1 and TRBJ2-7; tentatively, D is TRBD1 (6 bases). The V and J ends lost 2 bases and 3 bases respectively, with 17 bases between them. The germline gives CDR1 DFQATT, CDR2 SNEGSKA (reference sequence). The CDR3 has 15 amino acids. DNA of the CDR3: TGCAGTGCTAGACCCACCACAGGGTTTAGCTACGAGCAGTACTTC. This translates into CSARPTTGFSYEQYF.

The chain links TRBV10-1 to TRBJ1-1, with TRBD1 as a possible D gene (6 bases). This CDR3 comprises 15 residues. Germline-derived CDR1 and CDR2 are WNHNN and SYGVQD (reference sequence). Trimming cost V 5 bases and J 5 bases, with 18 bases left between them. DNA for the CDR3: TGCGCCAGCAGTCCCCAGAGGGGGGGGAATACTGAAGCTTTCTTT. This translates into CASSPQRGGNTEAFF.

This clonotype has more than one count but fewer than ten. The chain employs TRBV12-3 or TRBV12-4 and TRBJ2-7; no definite D call. The CDR3 consists of 14 residues. V dropped 5 bases and J dropped 6 bases, with 17 bases sitting between them. The CDR3, as DNA: TGTGCCAGCAGTCCAACGGGTCTCTCGCGCGAGCAGTACTTC. Its translation: CASSPTGLSREQYF.

The chain has TRBV4-1 and TRBJ1-5; D perhaps matches TRBD1 (5 bases). V lost 4 bases and J 0 bases, leaving 19 bases between the germline ends. Germline loops: CDR1 MGHRA, CDR2 YSYEKL. This CDR3 is 18 amino acids long. The CDR3 DNA follows: TGCGCCAGCAGCCCATCAGGTCTCAGGGACTATAGCAATCAGCCCCAGCATTTT. Translation gives CASSPSGLRDYSNQPQHF.

For this clonotype: This CDR3 is missing its conserved last phenylalanine or tryptophan, likely due to a read error. The chain joins TRBV9 to TRBJ1-2; the D gene is possibly TRBD1 (5 bases). V shed 1 base and J shed 5 bases, with 15 bases lying between them. The CDR3 runs 15 residues. Per the germline V gene, CDR1 is SGDLS and CDR2 is YYNGEE. CDR3 sequence (DNA): TGTGCCAGCAGCGTATCGGGAGGCGGGGGTTATGGCTACACCATC. This sequence encodes CASSVSGGGGYGYTI.

V is TRBV18 and J is TRBJ2-6; D gene unclear. The CDR3 loop spans 18 amino acids. Germline CDR1 reads KGHSH; CDR2 reads LQKENI. Trimming shortened V by 4 bases and J by 0 bases, and 16 bases separated the two germline ends. The DNA for the CDR3 is TGTGCCAGCTCACGGGTAGCAATCCTTAACTCTGGGGCCAACGTCCTGACTTTC. Protein sequence: CASSRVAILNSGANVLTF.

The V and J genes are TRBV7-9 and TRBJ2-7; D is possibly TRBD1 or TRBD2 (7 bases each). Germline V lookup: CDR1 SEHNR, CDR2 FQNEAQ (reference sequence). V was trimmed by 7 bases and J by 7 bases, leaving 17 bases between them. This CDR3 has 13 residues. CDR3 DNA sequence: TGTGCCAGCACCCAGGGGGGGGTCGAAGAGCAGTACTTC. Translation gives CASTQGGVEEQYF. The variable domain in full, with the rest retrieved from reference TRBV7-9 and TRBJ2-7, is DTGVSQNPRHKITKRGQNVTFRCDPISEHNRLYWYRQTLGQGPEFLTYFQNEAQLEKSRLLSDRFSAERPKGSFSTLEIQRTEQGDSAMYLCASTQGGVEEQYFGPGTRLTVT.

This clonotype was seen many times. The J gene is TRBJ1-2, the V gene TRBV20-1, with D possibly TRBD1 on 5 matching bases. Germline V lookup: CDR1 DFQATT, CDR2 SNEGSKA (reference sequence). The V end was cut by 6 bases, the J end by 4 bases, with 21 bases between. This CDR3 has 15 amino acids. CDR3 region: CSARDHRGGGYGYTF. The CDR3 nucleotides read TGCAGTGCGAGGGACCATAGGGGAGGCGGCTATGGCTACACCTTC.

This clonotype showed up just a few times. The chain combines TRBV6-2 or TRBV6-3 with TRBJ1-2; possible D gene TRBD1, 6 bases. Germline assignment: CDR1 MNHEY and CDR2 SVGEGT. CDR3 length equals 13 residues. V lost 5 bases to trimming and J lost 3 bases, with 10 bases between them. The CDR3, as DNA: TGTGCCAGCAGTCGGGACACCTACTATGGCTACACCTTC. Amino acids: CASSRDTYYGYTF.

This clonotype was detected only a few times. The V and J genes are TRBV20-1 and TRBJ1-1; 8 nucleotides align to TRBD1. V was clipped by 3 bases and J by 4 bases; unmatched bases: 16. CDR1 and CDR2 (germline): DFQATT, SNEGSKA (reference sequence). This CDR3 is built from 17 residues. CDR3 sequence (DNA): TGCAGTGCTAGCTCAACAGGGGGTAAGGGGATTACCACTGAAGCTTTCTTT. Protein: CSASSTGGKGITTEAFF.

This clonotype was seen only a few times. J is TRBJ2-1 and V is TRBV7-8; 11 positions match TRBD2. Germline loops: CDR1 SGHVS, CDR2 FQNEAQ. V was clipped by 4 bases and J by 7 bases; unmatched bases: 9. The length of the CDR3 is 16 residues. The CDR3 sequence: CASSYSGGGVSNEQFF. For the CDR3, the DNA is TGTGCCAGCAGCTATAGCGGGGGGGGAGTTTCGAATGAGCAGTTCTTC.

The chain is built from TRBV9 and TRBJ2-1; D call uncertain. The V and J ends lost 6 bases and 0 bases respectively, with 10 bases between them. Looked up from germline, CDR1 is SGDLS and CDR2 is YYNGEE. The CDR3 covers 14 residues. The CDR3: CASTRLPSYNEQFF. DNA of the CDR3: TGTGCCAGCACGAGACTCCCCTCCTACAATGAGCAGTTCTTC.

V gene TRBV18 combines with J gene TRBJ1-5; 8 bases agree with TRBD1. The ends lost 6 bases at V and 4 bases at J; junction bases unmatched: 5. The CDR3 runs to 14 residues. CDR1 is KGHSH, CDR2 LQKENI, per germline. CDR3 nucleotide sequence: TGTGCCAGCTCGACAGGGGCTATGAATCAGCCCCAGCATTTT. This gives the protein CASSTGAMNQPQHF.

In its sample, this clonotype was seen a few times. The chain has TRBV5-8 and TRBJ1-6, with D unresolved. V shed 0 bases and J shed 10 bases, with 8 bases lying between them. Germline V gene data show CDR1 as SGHTS and CDR2 as YDEGEE. The CDR3 is 13 amino acids. The CDR3 spells CASSLVLVSPLHF. The CDR3 DNA follows: TGTGCCAGCAGCTTGGTTCTGGTCTCACCCCTCCACTTT.

In this sample, this clonotype turned up many times. The chain joins TRBV14 to TRBJ1-1; weak D call: TRBD1 (5 bases). The CDR3 spans 15 residues. Germline values: CDR1 SGHDN, CDR2 FVKESK. The V end lost 0 bases, the J end lost 5 bases, and 13 bases lay between the germline ends. The CDR3, as DNA: TGTGCCAGCAGCCAAGAAATAGAGGGGATGACTGAAGCTTTCTTT. Translation gives CASSQEIEGMTEAFF.

This clonotype was recorded a few times. The chain recombines TRBV12-3 or TRBV12-4 with TRBJ1-5; D is possibly TRBD1 (6 bases). The ends were cut back, 7 bases at V and 7 bases at J, with 17 bases in the middle. This CDR3 contains 14 residues. The CDR3 nucleotides read TGTGCCAGCACCTTAGGGGGGGCGAACCAGCCCCAGCATTTT. Encoded protein: CASTLGGANQPQHF.

The V gene is TRBV7-2, the J gene TRBJ1-5; the D is unclear. The length of the CDR3 is 14 residues. Germline V CDR1 and CDR2: SGHTA, FQGNSA. V lost 0 bases, J lost 7 bases, and 10 bases lay in between. The CDR3, as DNA: TGTGCCAGCAGCTTAGCTAGGGTAGCGCAGCCCCAGCATTTT. Translation gives CASSLARVAQPQHF.

This clonotype has only a few counts. The chain joins TRBV19 to TRBJ1-6; perhaps TRBD1 as D (6 bases). This CDR3 region has 16 residues. The V end lost 4 bases, the J end lost 6 bases, and 16 bases lay between the germline ends. Germline assignment: CDR1 LNHDA and CDR2 SQIVND (reference sequence). The CDR3 sequence: CASSTTGLRGNSPLHF. For the CDR3, the DNA is TGTGCCAGTAGTACGACAGGCCTGCGGGGTAATTCACCCCTCCACTTT.